What follows are 15 T cell receptor beta chains derived from one specimen sequenced in a study of graft-versus-host responses after intestinal transplantation. The protocol was immunoSEQ multiplex PCR, while the TCRdb copy is restricted to in-frame clones and leaves out a portion. The sample has 93,000 or so clones, 93% seen once. Their specific antigens are unknown. Source: unstimulated CD8+ T cells sorted from spleen or lymph node cells, taken before intestinal transplant. The receptors shown here come from a human donor who received an intestinal transplant.

The chain couples TRBV4-1 to TRBJ2-1; D may be TRBD1 (5 bases). Deletions cut 3 bases from V and 13 bases from J, with 13 bases between. Per the germline V gene, CDR1 is MGHRA and CDR2 is YSYEKL. The CDR3 covers 12 residues. Here the CDR3 DNA reads TGCGCCAGCAGCCACGGAGCCAGGGATCAGTTCTTC. It is translated as CASSHGARDQFF.

A word on this clone: This sample includes further DNA sequences coding for the same CDR3. J is TRBJ1-5 and V is TRBV5-6; D not resolved. The CDR3 loop spans 15 amino acids. The germline gives CDR1 SGHDT, CDR2 YYEEEE. V lost 0 bases, J lost 0 bases, and 7 bases lay in between. The DNA for the CDR3 is TGTGCCAGCAGCTTGGGAGTTTATAGCAATCAGCCCCAGCATTTT. It encodes CASSLGVYSNQPQHF.

The chain joins TRBV11-2 to TRBJ1-1; 7 bases are shared with TRBD1. Germline CDR1 is SGHAT and CDR2 is FQNNGV. CDR3 length: 15 amino acids. V trimming: 4 bases; J trimming: 3 bases; junction bases outside the gene matches: 8. CDR3 DNA: TGTGCCAGCAGCTGGGGGAGGGGGCTCGACACTGAAGCTTTCTTT. Translated, it gives CASSWGRGLDTEAFF.

The V and J genes are TRBV10-3 and TRBJ2-5; TRBD2 agrees at 9 bases. Trimming at V came to 2 bases and at J to 0 bases, leaving 4 bases not matched to a gene. Germline values: CDR1 ENHRY, CDR2 SYGVKD. The CDR3 totals 16 residues. This CDR3 is CAISEGLAGNQETQYF. The CDR3 coding sequence is TGTGCCATCAGTGAGGGGCTAGCGGGGAACCAAGAGACCCAGTACTTC.

V and J are TRBV7-9 and TRBJ1-3; TRBD1 might be the D (5 bases). Germline V lookup: CDR1 SEHNR, CDR2 FQNEAQ (reference sequence). CDR3 length: 15 residues. Trimming took off 2 bases at V and 1 base at J, with 9 bases between the two ends. The CDR3 loop reads CASSLLRQSGNTIYF. Here the CDR3 DNA reads TGTGCCAGCAGCTTATTGAGACAGTCTGGAAACACCATATATTTT.

The chain joins TRBV7-9 to TRBJ2-7, with 7 nucleotides matching TRBD1. This CDR3 spans 15 amino acids. Per the germline V gene, CDR1 is SEHNR and CDR2 is FQNEAQ (reference sequence). J lost 4 bases, V lost 4 bases, and 10 bases had no gene match. The DNA for the CDR3 is TGTGCCAGCAGCTCAGGCTGGCAGGGGGTGTACGAGCAGTACTTC. Translated: CASSSGWQGVYEQYF.

The CDR3 DNA is TGTGCCACCAGCACGACAACAGGGGGTCCGGATGGCTACACCTTC. Residues: CATSTTTGGPDGYTF. The chain joins TRBV15 to TRBJ1-2; 8 positions agree with TRBD1. Per germline, CDR1 LNHNV and CDR2 YYDKDF (reference sequence). The junction had 10 bases not matched to a gene; V was cut back by 4 bases and J by 6 bases. CDR3 length: 15 residues.

The chain couples TRBV29-1 to TRBJ1-1; D is perhaps TRBD1 (5 bases). V lost 6 bases, J lost 3 bases, and 14 bases lay in between. The germline V gene encodes CDR1 SQVTM and CDR2 ANQGSEA. The CDR3 is 13 amino acids. The CDR3 protein is CSVGPTGDTEAFF. The CDR3 nucleotides read TGCAGCGTGGGGCCAACGGGGGACACTGAAGCTTTCTTT.

The rearrangement links TRBV7-8 to TRBJ1-2; D is undetermined. Germline V gene data show CDR1 as SGHVS and CDR2 as FQNEAQ. V was cut by 10 bases and J by 8 bases, with 14 bases left in between. The CDR3 sequence is 11 residues long. Written as DNA, the CDR3 is TGTGCCACCCTCAACCTGGGAGGCTACACCTTC. Translation gives CATLNLGGYTF.

The gene calls are TRBV6-4 and TRBJ2-3; maybe TRBD1 (5 bases). The germline V and J ends were trimmed by 6 bases and 0 bases, with 13 bases remaining between them. CDR3 length equals 15 residues. Germline V gene sequence: CDR1 MRHNA, CDR2 SNTAGT. This chain's CDR3 is CASRQTVTSTDTQYF. The CDR3 bases are TGTGCCAGCAGGCAGACAGTCACTAGCACAGATACGCAGTATTTT.

This chain uses TRBV4-1 with TRBJ2-3; tentatively, D is TRBD2 (6 bases). The length of the CDR3 is 15 residues. Trimming left V 5 bases short and J 1 base short, with 13 bases between. Germline V gene lookup returns CDR1 MGHRA and CDR2 YSYEKL. For the CDR3, the DNA is TGCGCCAGCAGCTACCTAGCGTGGGGCACAGATACGCAGTATTTT. This translates into CASSYLAWGTDTQYF.

The V call is TRBV27, the J call TRBJ2-5; D not certain. V was cut by 0 bases and J by 7 bases, with 9 bases left in between. Germline CDR1 and CDR2: MNHEY and SMNVEV (reference sequence). The CDR3 sequence is 13 residues long. The CDR3 here is CASSLSDPRTQYF. The CDR3 DNA sequence: TGTGCCAGCAGTTTATCGGACCCTCGGACCCAGTACTTC.

This sequence joins TRBV5-6 and TRBJ2-2; D is unclear. This CDR3 comprises 12 residues. Germline V gives CDR1 SGHDT, CDR2 YYEEEE. Trimming took off 4 bases at V and 3 bases at J, with 4 bases between the two ends. The DNA for the CDR3 is TGTGCCAGCAGCGATGACACCGGGGAGCTGTTTTTT. It codes for CASSDDTGELFF.

J is TRBJ2-5 and V is TRBV6-4; D is unresolved. The CDR3 totals 10 residues. The V gene lost 7 bases and the J gene lost 5 bases, with 5 bases spanning the gap. Germline values: CDR1 MRHNA, CDR2 SNTAGT. CDR3 region: CASTWETQYF. CDR3 bases: TGTGCCAGCACCTGGGAGACCCAGTACTTC.

The chain links TRBV5-1 to TRBJ2-3; 7 bases are shared with TRBD1. Germline V lookup: CDR1 SGHRS, CDR2 YFSETQ. Trimming cost V 5 bases and J 4 bases; bases outside gene matches: 10. The CDR3 has 15 amino acids. CDR3 in amino acids: CASRPSRQGSDTQYF. DNA of the CDR3: TGCGCCAGCAGACCTTCTCGACAGGGATCAGATACGCAGTATTTT.